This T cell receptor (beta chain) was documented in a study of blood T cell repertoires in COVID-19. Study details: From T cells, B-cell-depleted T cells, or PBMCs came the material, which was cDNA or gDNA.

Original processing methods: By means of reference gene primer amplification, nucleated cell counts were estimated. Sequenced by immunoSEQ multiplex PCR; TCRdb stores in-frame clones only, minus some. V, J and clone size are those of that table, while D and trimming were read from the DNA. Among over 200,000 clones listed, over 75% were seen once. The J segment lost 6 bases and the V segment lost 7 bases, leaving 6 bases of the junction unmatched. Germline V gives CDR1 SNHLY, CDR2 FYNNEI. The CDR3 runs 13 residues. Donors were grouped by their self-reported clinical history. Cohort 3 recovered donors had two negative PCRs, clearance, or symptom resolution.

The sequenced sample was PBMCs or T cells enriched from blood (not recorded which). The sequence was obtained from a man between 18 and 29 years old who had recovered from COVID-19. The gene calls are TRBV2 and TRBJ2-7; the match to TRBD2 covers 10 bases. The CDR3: CASMRAGGIEQYF. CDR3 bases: TGTGCCAGCATGCGAGCGGGAGGGATCGAGCAGTACTTC.